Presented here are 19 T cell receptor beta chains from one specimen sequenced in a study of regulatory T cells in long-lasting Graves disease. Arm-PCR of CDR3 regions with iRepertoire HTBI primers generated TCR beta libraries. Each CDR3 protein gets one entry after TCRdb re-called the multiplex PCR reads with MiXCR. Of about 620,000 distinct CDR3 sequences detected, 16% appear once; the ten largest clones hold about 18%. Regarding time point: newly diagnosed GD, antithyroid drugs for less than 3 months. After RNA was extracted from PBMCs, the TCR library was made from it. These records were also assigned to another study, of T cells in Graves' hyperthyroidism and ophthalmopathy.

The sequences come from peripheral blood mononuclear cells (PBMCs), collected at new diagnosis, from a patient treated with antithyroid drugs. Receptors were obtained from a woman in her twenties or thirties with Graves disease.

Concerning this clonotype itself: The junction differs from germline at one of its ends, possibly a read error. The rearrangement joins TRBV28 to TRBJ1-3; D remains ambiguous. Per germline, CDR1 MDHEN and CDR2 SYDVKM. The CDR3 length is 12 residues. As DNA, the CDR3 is TGTGCCAGCAGTTTAACTGGAAACACCATACATTTT. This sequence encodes CASSLTGNTIHF.

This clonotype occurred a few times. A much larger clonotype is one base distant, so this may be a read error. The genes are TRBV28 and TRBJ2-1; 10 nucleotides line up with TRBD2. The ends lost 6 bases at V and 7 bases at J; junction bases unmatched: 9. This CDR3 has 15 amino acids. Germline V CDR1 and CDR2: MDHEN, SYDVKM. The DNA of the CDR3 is TGTGCCAGCAGGGGGCCGGGACTAGCGAGAAATGAGCAGTTCTTC. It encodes CASRGPGLARNEQFF.

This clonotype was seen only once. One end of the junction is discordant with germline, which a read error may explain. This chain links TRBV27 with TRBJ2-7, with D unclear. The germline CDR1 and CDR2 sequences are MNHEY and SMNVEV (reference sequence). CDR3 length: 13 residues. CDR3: CASGFRAAYEQYF. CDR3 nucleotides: TGTGCCAGCGGTTTTAGGGCGGCCTACGAGCAGTACTTC.

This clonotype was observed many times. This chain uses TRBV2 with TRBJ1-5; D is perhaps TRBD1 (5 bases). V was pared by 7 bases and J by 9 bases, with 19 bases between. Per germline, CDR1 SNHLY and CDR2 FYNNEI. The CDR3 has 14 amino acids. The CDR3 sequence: CASTLTGREGPQHF. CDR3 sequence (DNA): TGTGCCAGCACCCTTACGGGCAGGGAGGGGCCCCAGCATTTT.

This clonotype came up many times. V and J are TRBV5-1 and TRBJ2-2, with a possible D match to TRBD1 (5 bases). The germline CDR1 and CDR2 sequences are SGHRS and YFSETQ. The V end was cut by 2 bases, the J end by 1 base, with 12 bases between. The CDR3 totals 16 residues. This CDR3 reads CASSLMAGRNTGELFF. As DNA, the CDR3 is TGCGCCAGCAGCTTAATGGCAGGGCGGAACACCGGGGAGCTGTTTTTT. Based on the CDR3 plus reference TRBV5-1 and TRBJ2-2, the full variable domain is KAGVTQTPRYLIKTRGQQVTLSCSPISGHRSVSWYQQTPGQGLQFLFEYFSETQRNKGNFPGRFSGRQFSNSRSEMNVSTLELGDSALYLCASSLMAGRNTGELFFGEGSRLTVL.

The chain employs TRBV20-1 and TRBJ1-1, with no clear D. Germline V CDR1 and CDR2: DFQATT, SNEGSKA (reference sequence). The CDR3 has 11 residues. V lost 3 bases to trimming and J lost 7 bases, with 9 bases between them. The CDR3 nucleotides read TGCAGTGCTAGTAGGCCCAGTGAAGCTTTCTTT. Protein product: CSASRPSEAFF.

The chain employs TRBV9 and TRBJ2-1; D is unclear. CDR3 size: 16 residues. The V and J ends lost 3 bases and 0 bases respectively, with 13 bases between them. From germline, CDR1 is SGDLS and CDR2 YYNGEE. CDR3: CASSEESRNSYNEQFF. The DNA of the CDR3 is TGTGCCAGCAGCGAGGAAAGCCGAAACTCCTACAATGAGCAGTTCTTC.

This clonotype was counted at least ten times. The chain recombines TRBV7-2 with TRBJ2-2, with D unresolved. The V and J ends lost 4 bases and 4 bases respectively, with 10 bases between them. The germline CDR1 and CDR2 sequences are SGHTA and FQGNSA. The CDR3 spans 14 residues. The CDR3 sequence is CASSSSTGTGELFF. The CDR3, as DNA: TGTGCCAGCAGCTCCTCGACGGGCACCGGGGAGCTGTTTTTT. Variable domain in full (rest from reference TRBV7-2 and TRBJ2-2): GAGVSQSPSNKVTEKGKDVELRCDPISGHTALYWYRQSLGQGLEFLIYFQGNSAPDKSGLPSDRFSAERTGGSVSTLTIQRTQQEDSAVYLCASSSSTGTGELFFGEGSRLTVL.

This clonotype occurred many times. DNA for the CDR3: TGTGCCAGCAGTCTAGCGGGAGTGGAGACAGATACGCAGTATTTT. Protein: CASSLAGVETDTQYF. V and J are TRBV7-3 and TRBJ2-3; 10 positions agree with TRBD2. Germline values: CDR1 SGHTA, CDR2 FQGTGA. Losses at the gene ends were 6 bases for V and 3 bases for J; bases not matched to a gene: 6. The CDR3 contains 15 residues. The full variable domain, in which reference TRBV7-3 and TRBJ2-3 provide the parts outside the CDR3, is GAGVSQTPSNKVTEKGKYVELRCDPISGHTALYWYRQSLGQGPEFLIYFQGTGAADDSGLPNDRFFAVRPEGSVSTLKIQRTERGDSAVYLCASSLAGVETDTQYFGPGTRLTVL.

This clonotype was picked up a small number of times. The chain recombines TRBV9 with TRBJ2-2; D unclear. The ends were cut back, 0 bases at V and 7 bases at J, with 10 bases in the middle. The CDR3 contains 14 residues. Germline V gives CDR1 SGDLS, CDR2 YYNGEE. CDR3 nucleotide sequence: TGTGCCAGCAGCGTAGTCGCGTGGGGCGGGGAGCTGTTTTTT. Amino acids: CASSVVAWGGELFF.

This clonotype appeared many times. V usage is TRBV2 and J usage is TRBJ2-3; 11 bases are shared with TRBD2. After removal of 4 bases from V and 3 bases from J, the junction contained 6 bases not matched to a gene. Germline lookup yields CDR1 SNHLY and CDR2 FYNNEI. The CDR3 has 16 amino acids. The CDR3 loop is CASSGLAGLRTDTQYF. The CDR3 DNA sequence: TGTGCCAGCAGTGGACTAGCGGGACTCAGGACAGATACGCAGTATTTT.

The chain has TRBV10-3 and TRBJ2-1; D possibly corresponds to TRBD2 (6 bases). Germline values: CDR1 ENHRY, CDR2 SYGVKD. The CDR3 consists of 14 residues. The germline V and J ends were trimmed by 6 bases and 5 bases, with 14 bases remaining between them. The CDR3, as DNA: TGTGCCATCAGCCGGGGGTCGGTAAACAATGAGCAGTTCTTC. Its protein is CAISRGSVNNEQFF.

The CDR3 bases are TGTGCCAGCAGTTACAACCCAAGCCGAAGCGGGAGCTCCTACGAGCAGTACTTC. Translation gives CASSYNPSRSGSSYEQYF. The chain joins TRBV6-9 to TRBJ2-7; 8 positions match TRBD2. The CDR3 runs 18 residues. From germline, CDR1 is MNHGY and CDR2 SVAAGI. With 3 bases clipped from V and 0 bases from J, the junction kept 13 bases outside the gene matches.

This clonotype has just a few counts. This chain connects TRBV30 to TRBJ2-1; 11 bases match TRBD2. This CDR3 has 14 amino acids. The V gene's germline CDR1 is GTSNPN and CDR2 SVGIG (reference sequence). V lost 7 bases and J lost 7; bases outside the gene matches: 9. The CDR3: CAFNLAGGLNEQFF. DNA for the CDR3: TGTGCCTTCAATCTAGCGGGAGGACTTAATGAGCAGTTCTTC.

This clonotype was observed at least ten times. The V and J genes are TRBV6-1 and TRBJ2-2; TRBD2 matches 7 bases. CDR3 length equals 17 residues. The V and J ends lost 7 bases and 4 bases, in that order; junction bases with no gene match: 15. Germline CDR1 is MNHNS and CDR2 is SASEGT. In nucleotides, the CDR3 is TGTGCCAGCATACAATCACCGGGGGGAAGTGGCACCGGGGAGCTGTTTTTT. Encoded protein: CASIQSPGGSGTGELFF.

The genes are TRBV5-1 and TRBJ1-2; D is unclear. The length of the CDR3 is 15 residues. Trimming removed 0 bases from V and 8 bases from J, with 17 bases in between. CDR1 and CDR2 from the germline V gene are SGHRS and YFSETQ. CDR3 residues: CASSLAAAGLEGYTF. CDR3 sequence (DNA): TGCGCCAGCAGCTTGGCCGCTGCAGGTCTTGAAGGCTACACCTTC.

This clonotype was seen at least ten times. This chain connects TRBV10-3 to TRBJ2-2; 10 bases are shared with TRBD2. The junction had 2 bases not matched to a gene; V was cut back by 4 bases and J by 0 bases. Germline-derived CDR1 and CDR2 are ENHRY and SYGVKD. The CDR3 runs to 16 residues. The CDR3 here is CAISVLAGANTGELFF. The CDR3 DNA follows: TGTGCCATCAGTGTGCTAGCGGGAGCGAACACCGGGGAGCTGTTTTTT.

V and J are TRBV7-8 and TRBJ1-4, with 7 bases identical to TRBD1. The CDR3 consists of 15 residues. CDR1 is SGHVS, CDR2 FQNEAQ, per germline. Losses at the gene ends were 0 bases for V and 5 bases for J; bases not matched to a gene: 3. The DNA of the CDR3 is TGTGCCAGCAGCTTAGCGGGACAGTTAAATGAAAAACTGTTTTTT. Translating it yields CASSLAGQLNEKLFF.

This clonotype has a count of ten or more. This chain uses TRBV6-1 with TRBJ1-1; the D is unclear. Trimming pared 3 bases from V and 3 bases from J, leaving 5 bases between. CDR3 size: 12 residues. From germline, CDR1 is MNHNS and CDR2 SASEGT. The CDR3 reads CASSEGYTEAFF. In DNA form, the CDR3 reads TGTGCCAGCAGTGAGGGTTACACTGAAGCTTTCTTT.